Each of the 31 T cell receptor beta chains below was sequenced from the same sample in a study of cytomegalovirus exposure and HLA in healthy donors. A multiplex PCR was run with 60 Vbeta primers and 13 Jbeta primers. Measured with immunoSEQ multiplex PCR; TCRdb has only the in-frame clones, and not every one. The sample lists around 95,000 clones; less than 85% were seen once. Sequences were obtained from PBMCs. The receptors were sampled from a male donor in good health and CMV-seronegative.

The sample holds a few counts of this clone. The chain combines TRBV7-7 with TRBJ2-1; 8 positions match TRBD2. The length of the CDR3 is 17 residues. With V trimmed by 5 bases and J by 8 bases, 17 bases remained unmatched. Germline assignment: CDR1 SSHAT and CDR2 FNYEAQ (reference sequence). CDR3 loop: CASSTHPPSGRNDEQFF. The DNA of the CDR3 is TGTGCCAGCAGCACCCACCCCCCCAGCGGGAGAAATGATGAGCAGTTCTTC.

CDR3 in DNA: TGTGCCAGCAGTTACTTATCTACCACGGGCGAGCAGTACTTC. The encoded protein is CASSYLSTTGEQYF. The rearrangement links TRBV6-6 to TRBJ2-7; D gene uncertain. V lost 1 base to trimming and J lost 6 bases, with 13 bases between them. Germline CDR1 MNHNY, CDR2 SVGAGI (reference sequence). CDR3 length: 14 amino acids.

The CDR3 DNA follows: TGTGCCAGTAGTGCGACAGGGGTACTTGAGACCCAGTACTTC. It translates to CASSATGVLETQYF. V is TRBV19 and J is TRBJ2-5, with 8 bases lining up with TRBD1. The trim removed 5 bases at V and 5 bases at J, leaving 7 bases unmatched. The CDR3 loop spans 14 amino acids. Germline V gene lookup returns CDR1 LNHDA and CDR2 SQIVND (reference sequence).

The chain carries TRBV5-1 and TRBJ2-3, with D tentatively TRBD1 (6 bases). This CDR3 is built from 16 residues. V lost 4 bases to trimming and J lost 0 bases, with 15 bases between them. Germline lookup yields CDR1 SGHRS and CDR2 YFSETQ. The DNA for the CDR3 is TGCGCCAGCAGCCCAGAAGGGGACATGAGCACAGATACGCAGTATTTT. This sequence encodes CASSPEGDMSTDTQYF.

The chain employs TRBV11-1 and TRBJ2-1, with a tentative D call TRBD2 (5 bases). V was cut by 1 base and J by 0 bases, with 7 bases left in between. This CDR3 contains 15 residues. CDR1 and CDR2 (germline): SGHAT, FQDESV (reference sequence). CDR3 amino acids: CASSLGSASYNEQFF. The CDR3 DNA is TGTGCCAGCAGCTTAGGTAGCGCCTCCTACAATGAGCAGTTCTTC.

V usage is TRBV9 and J usage is TRBJ1-4; 7 bases are a match to TRBD1. CDR3 length: 13 amino acids. CDR1 and CDR2 (germline): SGDLS, YYNGEE. V shed 2 bases, J shed 8 bases, and the junction held 3 bases outside the gene matches. CDR3 nucleotide sequence: TGTGCCAGCAGCGTGACAGGGACCGAAAAACTGTTTTTT. Residues: CASSVTGTEKLFF.

This chain joins TRBV7-2 and TRBJ1-5; possible D gene TRBD1, 5 bases. The V gene's germline CDR1 is SGHTA and CDR2 FQGNSA. With 6 bases removed from V and 2 bases from J, the gap between germline ends came to 14 bases. CDR3 length: 15 amino acids. CDR3 nucleotide sequence: TGTGCCAGCAGTTCGACAGCCCTAGGCAATCAGCCCCAGCATTTT. It yields the protein CASSSTALGNQPQHF.

The chain employs TRBV18 and TRBJ1-5, with a weak D call TRBD1 (5 bases). The V end lost 2 bases, the J end lost 2 bases, and 16 bases lay between the germline ends. The CDR3 has 17 residues. Germline CDR1 and CDR2: KGHSH and LQKENI. CDR3: CASSPDVAGMGNQPQHF. The CDR3 nucleotides read TGTGCCAGCTCACCAGATGTAGCAGGGATGGGCAATCAGCCCCAGCATTTT. Filled out from reference TRBV18 and TRBJ1-5, the complete variable domain reads NAGVMQNPRHLVRRRGQEARLRCSPMKGHSHVYWYRQLPEEGLKFMVYLQKENIIDESGMPKERFSAEFPKEGPSILRIQQVVRGDSAAYFCASSPDVAGMGNQPQHFGDGTRLSIL.

The rearrangement uses TRBV6-1 and TRBJ2-3; D is unresolved. Germline lookup yields CDR1 MNHNS and CDR2 SASEGT. V was shortened by 8 bases and J by 6 bases, with 9 bases between the two germline ends. CDR3 length: 11 amino acids. The CDR3 sequence is CASVFGDTQYF. CDR3 DNA sequence: TGTGCCAGCGTCTTCGGTGATACGCAGTATTTT.

This rearrangement joins TRBV6-5 to TRBJ2-7; 7 nucleotides align to TRBD1. J lost 3 bases, V lost 6 bases, and 5 bases had no gene match. This CDR3 is 13 amino acids long. The germline gives CDR1 MNHEY, CDR2 SVGAGI. CDR3 nucleotide sequence: TGTGCCAGCAGAAGGGACAGTTACTACGAGCAGTACTTC. This sequence encodes CASRRDSYYEQYF.

The CDR3 protein is CASSLTTGYGYTF. The DNA of the CDR3 is TGTGCCAGCAGCTTAACTACGGGTTATGGCTACACCTTC. The chain has TRBV7-3 and TRBJ1-2; no clear D. V lost 0 bases to trimming and J lost 5 bases, with 7 bases between them. The CDR3 runs to 13 residues. CDR1 and CDR2 (germline): SGHTA, FQGTGA.

Only one count was recorded for this clone. This rearrangement joins TRBV19 to TRBJ1-2; the D is unclear. Trimming stripped 7 bases from V and 8 bases from J, with 20 bases between. The CDR3 runs to 14 residues. Germline-derived CDR1 and CDR2 are LNHDA and SQIVND (reference sequence). CDR3 DNA: TGTGCCAGTAACCCGACGTCCCCGGCGGCAGGCTACACCTTC. Protein sequence: CASNPTSPAAGYTF.

The chain combines TRBV7-9 with TRBJ1-1; no firm D call. From germline, CDR1 is SEHNR and CDR2 FQNEAQ (reference sequence). This CDR3 spans 14 amino acids. Trimming took off 1 base at V and 5 bases at J, with 11 bases between the two ends. The CDR3 loop reads CASSLVRSRTEAFF. The CDR3 nucleotides read TGTGCCAGCAGCTTAGTAAGGAGTCGTACTGAAGCTTTCTTT.

The V and J genes are TRBV19 and TRBJ2-4; D call uncertain. Per the germline V gene, CDR1 is LNHDA and CDR2 is SQIVND (reference sequence). The CDR3 has 17 residues. Between the trimmed V and J ends, which lost 7 bases and 0 bases, there was a span of 19 bases. The CDR3 region has the DNA TGTGCCAGTACCCCGCGCGGAAGTGACTCAGCCAAAAACATTCAGTACTTC. Residues: CASTPRGSDSAKNIQYF.

This CDR3 reads CASSSTTNTGELFF. The CDR3, as DNA: TGTGCCAGCTCCTCCACAACGAACACCGGGGAGCTGTTTTTT. The chain joins TRBV18 to TRBJ2-2, with D unresolved. This CDR3 has 14 residues. Trimming took 6 bases from V and 0 from J, leaving 8 bases between them. The V gene's germline CDR1 is KGHSH and CDR2 LQKENI.

By share, this clone counts as medium-sized (0.01 to 0.1%). The rearrangement links TRBV6-1 to TRBJ1-5; possibly TRBD1 for D (6 bases). CDR3 length: 15 residues. Germline CDR1 MNHNS, CDR2 SASEGT. V lost 5 bases to trimming and J lost 4 bases, with 15 bases between them. In DNA, the CDR3 is TGTGCCAGCAGTCTTTTGGACAGCGAAAATCAGCCCCAGCATTTT. Translation: CASSLLDSENQPQHF.

V usage is TRBV6-6 and J usage is TRBJ1-2; D is perhaps TRBD1 (6 bases). V was cut by 1 base and J by 0 bases, with 12 bases left in between. The CDR3 is 16 amino acids. Per germline, CDR1 MNHNY and CDR2 SVGAGI (reference sequence). The CDR3 loop reads CASSYYRDTSNYGYTF. The DNA of the CDR3 is TGTGCCAGCAGTTACTACCGGGACACTTCTAACTATGGCTACACCTTC.

The rearrangement links TRBV27 to TRBJ2-7, with TRBD2 matching over 9 bases. V trimming: 6 bases; J trimming: 5 bases; junction bases outside the gene matches: 11. The CDR3 totals 15 residues. Germline V gene lookup returns CDR1 MNHEY and CDR2 SMNVEV (reference sequence). CDR3 sequence (DNA): TGTGCCAGCAGCGCGATTGCTAGCGGGAAAGACGAGCAGTACTTC. Protein sequence: CASSAIASGKDEQYF.

The CDR3 sequence is CSARTGDDTEAFF. CDR3 nucleotide sequence: TGCAGCGCCCGAACAGGGGACGACACTGAAGCTTTCTTT. V usage is TRBV29-1 and J usage is TRBJ1-1, with 7 nucleotides matching TRBD1. The J segment lost 3 bases and the V segment lost 7 bases, leaving 8 bases of the junction unmatched. The CDR3 runs to 13 residues. Germline V CDR1 and CDR2: SQVTM, ANQGSEA.

This clone was seen only a few times. This chain connects TRBV27 to TRBJ1-4; D not resolved. The V end lost 5 bases, the J end lost 7 bases, and 23 bases lay between the germline ends. The CDR3 sequence is 17 residues long. Germline lookup yields CDR1 MNHEY and CDR2 SMNVEV (reference sequence). The DNA of the CDR3 is TGTGCCAGCAGTACCCGTTATGACACGTCGAGCAGTGAAAAACTGTTTTTT. It specifies CASSTRYDTSSSEKLFF.

CDR3 nucleotide sequence: TGTGCCAGCAGTTTATACGGGAGGGGGGTCTACAATGAGCAGTTCTTC. Translated, it gives CASSLYGRGVYNEQFF. This sequence joins TRBV28 and TRBJ2-1; 8 nucleotides agree with TRBD2. There are 16 residues in the CDR3. Trimming took 1 base from V and 3 from J; bases not matched to a gene: 5. Germline V gene sequence: CDR1 MDHEN, CDR2 SYDVKM.

The chain links TRBV5-6 to TRBJ2-5; 9 bases match TRBD1. With 0 bases clipped from V and 5 bases from J, the junction kept 5 bases outside the gene matches. The V gene's germline CDR1 is SGHDT and CDR2 YYEEEE. This CDR3 has 15 residues. This CDR3 reads CASSLEVQGAETQYF. The CDR3 DNA reads as TGTGCCAGCAGCTTGGAGGTACAGGGGGCTGAGACCCAGTACTTC. The variable domain in full, completed from reference TRBV5-6 and TRBJ2-5, reads DAGVTQSPTHLIKTRGQQVTLRCSPKSGHDTVSWYQQALGQGPQFIFQYYEEEERQRGNFPDRFSGHQFPNYSSELNVNALLLGDSALYLCASSLEVQGAETQYFGPGTRLLVL.

The rearrangement joins TRBV6-5 to TRBJ1-1; D is unclear. Trimming shortened V by 7 bases and J by 9 bases, and 18 bases separated the two germline ends. CDR1 MNHEY and CDR2 SVGAGI come from the germline V gene. There are 13 residues in the CDR3. In DNA form, the CDR3 reads TGTGCCAGCACCACCCCGGGCGCGGGAAAAGCTTTCTTT. It specifies CASTTPGAGKAFF.

V gene TRBV29-1 combines with J gene TRBJ2-7, with 15 bases matching TRBD2. Germline V lookup: CDR1 SQVTM, CDR2 ANQGSEA. Losses at the gene ends were 7 bases for V and 6 bases for J; bases not matched to a gene: 7. The CDR3 is 14 residues long. CDR3 in amino acids: CSAGLAGGLGEQYF. The CDR3 DNA sequence: TGCAGCGCGGGACTAGCGGGAGGCTTGGGCGAGCAGTACTTC.

This clone occurred a few times. The genes are TRBV28 and TRBJ1-1; TRBD1 is a possible D gene (6 bases). Trimming removed 4 bases at V and 4 bases at J, with 16 bases between. Germline V gene sequence: CDR1 MDHEN, CDR2 SYDVKM. The CDR3 contains 15 residues. The chain's CDR3 is CASSYSRGVGTEAFF. The DNA of the CDR3 is TGTGCCAGCAGTTACTCCAGGGGCGTCGGCACTGAAGCTTTCTTT. Full variable domain (remainder filled in from reference TRBV28 and TRBJ1-1): DVKVTQSSRYLVKRTGEKVFLECVQDMDHENMFWYRQDPGLGLRLIYFSYDVKMKEKGDIPEGYSVSREKKERFSLILESASTNQTSMYLCASSYSRGVGTEAFFGQGTRLTVV.

The chain recombines TRBV5-1 with TRBJ2-5; D is unresolved. CDR1 and CDR2 from the germline V gene are SGHRS and YFSETQ. With 0 bases removed from V and 5 bases from J, the gap between germline ends came to 5 bases. CDR3 length: 12 residues. In DNA form, the CDR3 reads TGCGCCAGCAGCTTGGTAGATGAGACCCAGTACTTC. It yields the protein CASSLVDETQYF. Full variable domain (outside the CDR3, taken from reference TRBV5-1 and TRBJ2-5): KAGVTQTPRYLIKTRGQQVTLSCSPISGHRSVSWYQQTPGQGLQFLFEYFSETQRNKGNFPGRFSGRQFSNSRSEMNVSTLELGDSALYLCASSLVDETQYFGPGTRLLVL.

This clone rates as medium-sized (0.01 to 0.1%). This rearrangement joins TRBV4-2 to TRBJ1-1, with D perhaps TRBD1 (6 bases). CDR1 LGHNA and CDR2 YNFKEQ come from the germline V gene. This CDR3 spans 14 amino acids. The V end lost 0 bases, the J end lost 4 bases, and 9 bases lay between the germline ends. The CDR3 here is CASSQEVTGTEAFF. The CDR3 DNA reads TGTGCCAGCAGCCAAGAGGTGACAGGCACTGAAGCTTTCTTT.

The CDR3 spells CASSPLTGGQGTQYF. For the CDR3, the DNA is TGTGCCAGCAGCCCCCTGACAGGGGGTCAGGGGACCCAGTACTTC. V and J are TRBV11-2 and TRBJ2-5; 9 bases match TRBD1. The CDR3 totals 15 residues. CDR1 is SGHAT and CDR2 is FQNNGV in the germline V gene. V shed 5 bases and J 7 bases; nucleotides not matched to a gene: 11.

This clone turned up a few times. V gene TRBV7-9 combines with J gene TRBJ1-2; TRBD1 agrees at 8 bases. The CDR3 loop spans 14 amino acids. Germline values: CDR1 SEHNR, CDR2 FQNEAQ (reference sequence). The V and J ends lost 1 base and 7 bases, in that order; junction bases with no gene match: 5. The CDR3 spells CASSLGQGARGYTF. CDR3 in DNA: TGTGCCAGCAGCTTAGGGCAGGGGGCGCGTGGCTACACCTTC.

This clone was picked up a small number of times. The CDR3 region has the DNA TGTGCCAGCAGTTACAGGGGACAGGGGACCTACGAGCAGTACTTC. It is translated as CASSYRGQGTYEQYF. V usage is TRBV6-6 and J usage is TRBJ2-7; 10 nucleotides line up with TRBD1. Losses at the gene ends were 2 bases for V and 2 bases for J; bases not matched to a gene: 3. CDR3 size: 15 residues. Germline CDR1 and CDR2: MNHNY and SVGAGI (reference sequence).

The chain carries TRBV28 and TRBJ1-1; the match to TRBD1 covers 7 bases. The trim removed 5 bases at V and 4 bases at J, leaving 7 bases unmatched. Per the germline V gene, CDR1 is MDHEN and CDR2 is SYDVKM. This CDR3 has 14 amino acids. The CDR3: CASSSTGVITEAFF. The DNA for the CDR3 is TGTGCCAGCAGTAGTACAGGGGTTATCACTGAAGCTTTCTTT. The full variable domain, in which reference TRBV28 and TRBJ1-1 provide the parts outside the CDR3, is DVKVTQSSRYLVKRTGEKVFLECVQDMDHENMFWYRQDPGLGLRLIYFSYDVKMKEKGDIPEGYSVSREKKERFSLILESASTNQTSMYLCASSSTGVITEAFFGQGTRLTVV.